The 15 T cell receptor beta chains presented below share a single source sample, sequenced in a study of shared clonotypes between healthy human individuals. Measured with immunoSEQ multiplex PCR; TCRdb has only the in-frame clones, and not every one. The sample lists 2 million to 2.5 million clones, just over 90% seen once, with around 0.4% in the top ten. The sequenced sample was naive CD4+ T cells from PBMCs. The subset is: CD45RA+ positively selected. The receptors shown here come from a man aged 18 to 29 in good health. Some clones in this sample may be carry-over from other donors' samples.

The CDR3 DNA reads TGTGCCAGCAGCTTGTTCGGTCCCGGGCACACCGGGGAGCTGTTTTTT. Translation gives CASSLFGPGHTGELFF. The rearrangement links TRBV5-6 to TRBJ2-2; no reliable D call. V dropped 1 base and J dropped 3 bases, with 13 bases sitting between them. The CDR3 is made up of 16 amino acids. Germline V gives CDR1 SGHDT, CDR2 YYEEEE.

This chain uses TRBV29-1 with TRBJ2-5, with TRBD1 matching 11 bases. CDR3 size: 12 residues. Germline V gene sequence: CDR1 SQVTM, CDR2 ANQGSEA. V trimming: 6 bases; J trimming: 6 bases; junction bases outside the gene matches: 3. The CDR3 coding sequence is TGCAGCGTGGGGACAGGGGGGCAGACCCAGTACTTC. Encoded protein: CSVGTGGQTQYF.

This chain uses TRBV28 with TRBJ2-1, with D perhaps being TRBD1 or TRBD2 (5 bases each). Looked up from germline, CDR1 is MDHEN and CDR2 is SYDVKM. The CDR3 contains 13 residues. V gave up 6 bases and J gave up 16 bases, with 22 bases separating them. The CDR3 loop reads CASSRPLEGLRFF. The CDR3 DNA follows: TGTGCCAGCAGCCGACCACTAGAGGGGTTGAGATTCTTC.

V and J are TRBV4-3 and TRBJ2-4; 12 bases match TRBD2. V lost 4 bases, J lost 8 bases, and 12 bases stayed unmatched. This CDR3 contains 17 residues. Germline V gene sequence: CDR1 LGHNA, CDR2 YSLEER. The CDR3: CASSPRLAGATVDIQYF. The DNA for the CDR3 is TGCGCCAGCAGCCCCAGACTAGCGGGGGCTACGGTGGACATTCAGTACTTC.

The V call is TRBV4-3, the J call TRBJ2-3; 9 nucleotides line up with TRBD1. The germline V gene encodes CDR1 LGHNA and CDR2 YSLEER. The CDR3 length is 22 residues. With V trimmed by 4 bases and J by 1 base, 24 bases remained unmatched. The CDR3 DNA follows: TGCGCCAGCAGCCCAGATAAGAAGGTACCAGGTCTAAGGACAGGGGGCACAGATACGCAGTATTTT. It encodes CASSPDKKVPGLRTGGTDTQYF.

J is TRBJ2-2 and V is TRBV28; 8 bases align to TRBD2. CDR1 and CDR2 from the germline V gene are MDHEN and SYDVKM. The V and J ends lost 5 bases and 6 bases, in that order; junction bases with no gene match: 2. This CDR3 has 13 amino acids. The chain's CDR3 is CASSPGRAGELFF. In DNA, the CDR3 is TGTGCCAGCAGTCCCGGGAGGGCCGGGGAGCTGTTTTTT.

CDR3 protein: CASSLSGREVQYF. CDR3 bases: TGTGCCAGCAGTTTAAGCGGGAGGGAGGTGCAGTATTTT. The chain uses TRBV28 and TRBJ2-3, with 10 bases that match TRBD2. Looked up from germline, CDR1 is MDHEN and CDR2 is SYDVKM. Unmatched junction bases numbered 4, after V lost 2 bases and J lost 11 bases. The CDR3 consists of 13 residues.

This rearrangement joins TRBV5-4 to TRBJ2-5; 8 nucleotides line up with TRBD1. The CDR3 has 15 residues. V trimming: 2 bases; J trimming: 4 bases; junction bases outside the gene matches: 7. Germline CDR1 reads SGHNT; CDR2 reads YYREEE (reference sequence). The CDR3 sequence: CASSLPSGQGETQYF. CDR3 DNA: TGTGCCAGCAGCTTACCCTCCGGACAGGGAGAGACCCAGTACTTC.

The chain carries TRBV7-6 and TRBJ1-4; D possibly corresponds to TRBD1 (5 bases). V lost 1 base, J lost 7 bases, and 22 bases lay in between. The CDR3 covers 18 residues. Germline CDR1 is SGHVS and CDR2 is FNYEAQ. CDR3 DNA sequence: TGTGCCAGCAGCTTAGGATTTATAAGGGGCGCGCGAGGTGAAAAACTGTTTTTT. Protein: CASSLGFIRGARGEKLFF.

The CDR3 here is CASSLDRGRGWETQYF. The CDR3 DNA reads as TGTGCCAGCAGCTTAGACCGGGGTAGGGGCTGGGAGACCCAGTACTTC. The gene calls are TRBV7-2 and TRBJ2-5; the D call may be TRBD1 or TRBD2 (5 bases each). The germline CDR1 and CDR2 sequences are SGHTA and FQGNSA. The CDR3 runs to 16 residues. Between the trimmed V and J ends, which lost 1 base and 5 bases, there was a span of 17 bases.

The chain uses TRBV11-3 and TRBJ1-1, with a tentative D call TRBD1 (6 bases). The germline V gene has CDR1 SGHNT and CDR2 YENEEA. The CDR3 runs 13 residues. V was trimmed by 3 bases and J by 7 bases, leaving 12 bases between them. The DNA of the CDR3 is TGTGCCAGCAGCTTGGGGGGGGACAATGAAGCTTTCTTT. This gives the protein CASSLGGDNEAFF.

On this clone: Other nucleotide sequences in the sample specify the same CDR3. The chain recombines TRBV5-1 with TRBJ2-1; 9 bases are a match to TRBD1. The J segment lost 3 bases and the V segment lost 3 bases, leaving 1 base of the junction unmatched. Germline-derived CDR1 and CDR2 are SGHRS and YFSETQ. The CDR3 contains 14 residues. CDR3 bases: TGCGCCAGCAGCTCGGGACAGGGCTACAATGAGCAGTTCTTC. It translates to CASSSGQGYNEQFF.

This chain joins TRBV28 and TRBJ2-7; 9 nucleotides align to TRBD1. Unmatched junction bases numbered 9, after V lost 7 bases and J lost 5 bases. Germline V gives CDR1 MDHEN, CDR2 SYDVKM. The length of the CDR3 is 14 residues. CDR3 in amino acids: CASTSGQGVDEQYF. As DNA, the CDR3 is TGTGCCAGCACGTCGGGACAGGGCGTGGACGAGCAGTACTTC. The variable domain in full, with the rest retrieved from reference TRBV28 and TRBJ2-7, is DVKVTQSSRYLVKRTGEKVFLECVQDMDHENMFWYRQDPGLGLRLIYFSYDVKMKEKGDIPEGYSVSREKKERFSLILESASTNQTSMYLCASTSGQGVDEQYFGPGTRLTVT.

This sequence joins TRBV5-4 and TRBJ1-3; D is possibly TRBD1 (6 bases). The V end was cut by 2 bases, the J end by 0 bases, with 12 bases between. CDR1 is SGHNT, CDR2 YYREEE, per germline (reference sequence). The CDR3 extends over 16 amino acids. In DNA, the CDR3 is TGTGCCAGCAGCTTTACAGGGACCCACTCTGGAAACACCATATATTTT. Translated, it gives CASSFTGTHSGNTIYF.

The V and J genes are TRBV4-3 and TRBJ2-1, with 13 bases that match TRBD2. V shed 0 bases, J shed 3 bases, and the junction held 11 bases outside the gene matches. The CDR3 is made up of 20 amino acids. Germline V gene data show CDR1 as LGHNA and CDR2 as YSLEER. CDR3 in amino acids: CASSQEGLAGMGYYYNEQFF. CDR3 nucleotide sequence: TGCGCCAGCAGCCAAGAGGGACTAGCGGGAATGGGCTACTACTACAATGAGCAGTTCTTC.